The 26 T cell receptor beta chains in this list originate from one sample, sequenced in a study of blood T cell repertoires in COVID-19. Some clones are missing from TCRdb's copy, which holds only in-frame ones; the method was immunoSEQ multiplex PCR. The sample yields 150,000 or so clones, about 85% seen once. The sequenced sample was peripheral blood. The receptors were sampled from a man in his 60s with acute or convalescent COVID-19.

The chain carries TRBV19 and TRBJ1-2; D is uncertain. Trimming cost V 1 base and J 3 bases, with 9 bases left between them. The CDR3 extends over 14 amino acids. Germline values: CDR1 LNHDA, CDR2 SQIVND (reference sequence). The CDR3 DNA is TGTGCCAGTAGTATAGGAGCCGGGGACTATGGCTACACCTTC. This encodes CASSIGAGDYGYTF. Supplemented by reference TRBV19 and TRBJ1-2, the full variable domain reads DGGITQSPKYLFRKEGQNVTLSCEQNLNHDAMYWYRQDPGQGLRLIYYSQIVNDFQKGDIAEGYSVSREKKESFPLTVTSAQKNPTAFYLCASSIGAGDYGYTFGSGTRLTVV.

V gene TRBV18 combines with J gene TRBJ1-5, with D possibly matching TRBD1 (5 bases). Trimming left V 6 bases short and J 3 bases short, with 9 bases between. The CDR3 has 13 residues. CDR1 KGHSH and CDR2 LQKENI come from the germline V gene. DNA of the CDR3: TGTGCCAGCTCCGCGGGGGACAATCAGCCCCAGCATTTT. This gives the protein CASSAGDNQPQHF.

This clone turned up a few times. This rearrangement joins TRBV19 to TRBJ1-6; weak D call: TRBD1 (6 bases). In germline, CDR1 is LNHDA, CDR2 SQIVND (reference sequence). The CDR3 runs to 15 residues. Trimming stripped 5 bases from V and 4 bases from J, with 12 bases between. CDR3 sequence (DNA): TGTGCCAGTAGTGACCGGGACACTTATAATTCACCCCTCCACTTT. Encoded protein: CASSDRDTYNSPLHF.

This rearrangement joins TRBV10-3 to TRBJ1-1, with 12 bases aligning to TRBD1. The V gene end was trimmed by 6 bases and the J gene end by 4 bases; junction bases not matched to a gene: 9. This CDR3 has 16 amino acids. The V gene's germline CDR1 is ENHRY and CDR2 SYGVKD. This CDR3 reads CAIRPGQGAGVTEAFF. CDR3 nucleotide sequence: TGTGCCATCAGGCCGGGACAGGGGGCAGGTGTCACTGAAGCTTTCTTT.

The V call is TRBV7-8, the J call TRBJ2-5; 7 bases agree with TRBD2. The germline V gene encodes CDR1 SGHVS and CDR2 FQNEAQ. CDR3 length: 14 amino acids. V lost 3 bases to trimming and J lost 4 bases; unmatched junction nucleotides: 5. CDR3 sequence reads: CASSFQRGGETQYF. Written as DNA, the CDR3 is TGTGCCAGCAGCTTTCAGCGGGGAGGAGAGACCCAGTACTTC.

J is TRBJ2-1 and V is TRBV9; 9 bases are a match to TRBD1. Germline V CDR1 and CDR2: SGDLS, YYNGEE. The CDR3 length is 16 residues. J lost 9 bases, V lost 4 bases, and 14 bases had no gene match. The CDR3 nucleotides read TGTGCCAGCAGCCAGGCGTCGGGACAGGGACCCACTGAGCAGTTCTTC. Translated, it gives CASSQASGQGPTEQFF.

This sequence joins TRBV5-1 and TRBJ2-2; possibly TRBD2 for D (5 bases). V was trimmed by 5 bases and J by 1 base, leaving 12 bases between them. Germline V lookup: CDR1 SGHRS, CDR2 YFSETQ. This CDR3 region has 15 residues. The CDR3 is CASRLEGLNTGELFF. The DNA of the CDR3 is TGCGCCAGCAGGCTAGAGGGATTGAACACCGGGGAGCTGTTTTTT.

This clone has just one count. This chain connects TRBV15 to TRBJ2-2; 9 nucleotides align to TRBD2. In germline, CDR1 is LNHNV, CDR2 YYDKDF (reference sequence). The ends lost 2 bases at V and 7 bases at J; junction bases unmatched: 5. The CDR3 length is 15 residues. CDR3 coding DNA: TGTGCCACCAGCAGAAAAGCGGGAGGTCTCGGGGAGCTGTTTTTT. Translated: CATSRKAGGLGELFF. Together with reference TRBV15 and TRBJ2-2, the CDR3 gives the full variable domain: DAMVIQNPRYQVTQFGKPVTLSCSQTLNHNVMYWYQQKSSQAPKLLFHYYDKDFNNEADTPDNFQSRRPNTSFCFLDIRSPGLGDTAMYLCATSRKAGGLGELFFGEGSRLTVL.

The V call is TRBV7-9, the J call TRBJ1-4; no firm D call. Germline V gene data show CDR1 as SEHNR and CDR2 as FQNEAQ (reference sequence). V shed 5 bases and J shed 0 bases, with 10 bases lying between them. The CDR3 is made up of 15 amino acids. CDR3 sequence (DNA): TGTGCCAGCAGCCTAAGGGAGCCAACTAATGAAAAACTGTTTTTT. Residues: CASSLREPTNEKLFF.

This clone was seen more than once but under ten times. The chain is built from TRBV6-2 or TRBV6-3 and TRBJ1-5, with TRBD1 matching 9 bases. The CDR3 spans 17 residues. Germline V gene sequence: CDR1 MNHEY, CDR2 SVGEGT. With 6 bases clipped from V and 1 base from J, the junction kept 10 bases outside the gene matches. The CDR3 spells CASSPRTGVGSNQPQHF. CDR3 sequence (DNA): TGTGCCAGCAGCCCTAGGACAGGGGTGGGAAGCAATCAGCCCCAGCATTTT.

This clone has just a few counts. The chain links TRBV9 to TRBJ2-2; D might be TRBD2 (6 bases). Germline CDR1 reads SGDLS; CDR2 reads YYNGEE. The ends were cut back, 3 bases at V and 2 bases at J, with 14 bases in the middle. This CDR3 has 16 residues. The CDR3 DNA reads as TGTGCCAGCAGCGAAAGCGCTAGCGCCAACACCGGGGAGCTGTTTTTT. Its translation: CASSESASANTGELFF.

Only a few counts were recorded for this clone. The CDR3 sequence: CASSEIEVGGETQYF. CDR3 bases: TGTGCCAGCAGTGAAATAGAGGTGGGGGGGGAGACCCAGTACTTC. The rearrangement joins TRBV2 to TRBJ2-5; 7 bases fit TRBD2. The V segment lost 2 bases and the J segment 5 bases; nucleotides outside the gene matches: 8. The germline V gene has CDR1 SNHLY and CDR2 FYNNEI. The CDR3 extends over 15 amino acids.

The sample holds a few counts of this clone. The CDR3 nucleotides are TGTGCCAGCAGCTATTTTTTAGCGGGAGGGCCAGACCAAGAGACCCAGTACTTC. Translation gives CASSYFLAGGPDQETQYF. The chain couples TRBV11-3 to TRBJ2-5; 11 bases map to TRBD2. Germline V gives CDR1 SGHNT, CDR2 YENEEA. The CDR3 is made up of 18 amino acids. V shed 4 bases and J 0 bases; nucleotides not matched to a gene: 10.

This clone has only one observation. This chain links TRBV9 with TRBJ2-1; possible D gene TRBD2, 5 bases. In germline, CDR1 is SGDLS, CDR2 YYNGEE. V was clipped by 4 bases and J by 5 bases, with 13 bases between them. There are 14 residues in the CDR3. The CDR3 loop is CASSIYGDNNEQFF. CDR3 nucleotides: TGTGCCAGCAGCATTTACGGGGATAACAATGAGCAGTTCTTC.

The chain employs TRBV5-4 and TRBJ2-3; D remains ambiguous. The CDR3 consists of 16 residues. In germline, CDR1 is SGHNT, CDR2 YYREEE (reference sequence). V was pared by 4 bases and J by 0 bases, with 15 bases between. CDR3 loop: CASSASPLGSTDTQYF. The CDR3 bases are TGTGCCAGCAGCGCCTCCCCCCTCGGTAGCACAGATACGCAGTATTTT.

The chain is built from TRBV7-7 and TRBJ2-2; 7 nucleotides match TRBD2. The CDR3 spans 14 residues. V trimming: 5 bases; J trimming: 4 bases; junction bases outside the gene matches: 4. Germline V CDR1 and CDR2: SSHAT, FNYEAQ (reference sequence). The CDR3 spells CASSPRTSTGELFF. CDR3 DNA: TGTGCCAGCAGCCCACGGACTAGCACCGGGGAGCTGTTTTTT.

This clone has more than one count but fewer than ten. The chain couples TRBV19 to TRBJ1-1, with 7 bases fitting TRBD1. The J segment lost 4 bases and the V segment lost 7 bases, leaving 9 bases of the junction unmatched. The CDR3 consists of 14 residues. The germline gives CDR1 LNHDA, CDR2 SQIVND (reference sequence). In nucleotides, the CDR3 is TGTGCCAGTACCCCCGCAGGGGGAAGCACTGAAGCTTTCTTT. It specifies CASTPAGGSTEAFF.

The chain uses TRBV15 and TRBJ1-1, with TRBD1 identical over 7 bases. The CDR3 extends over 16 amino acids. Germline assignment: CDR1 LNHNV and CDR2 YYDKDF (reference sequence). Losses at the gene ends were 2 bases for V and 5 bases for J; bases not matched to a gene: 11. CDR3 coding DNA: TGTGCCACCAGCAGACCCCCCCTGCAGGGGGGAACTGAAGCTTTCTTT. Translated: CATSRPPLQGGTEAFF.

V usage is TRBV24-1 and J usage is TRBJ2-2; TRBD1 matches 11 bases. The CDR3 spans 17 residues. The ends lost 9 bases at V and 6 bases at J; junction bases unmatched: 14. CDR1 and CDR2 (germline): KGHDR, SFDVKD. CDR3 region: CATGSSGQGVLPGELFF. The CDR3 region has the DNA TGTGCCACCGGCTCTTCGGGACAGGGGGTTCTCCCCGGGGAGCTGTTTTTT.

This chain uses TRBV30 with TRBJ1-6; weak D call: TRBD1 (5 bases). The V end was cut by 3 bases, the J end by 9 bases, with 15 bases between. The CDR3 is made up of 14 amino acids. CDR1 is GTSNPN and CDR2 is SVGIG in the germline V gene (reference sequence). CDR3 protein: CAWSAKLGASPLHF. The CDR3 coding sequence is TGTGCCTGGAGCGCGAAGCTAGGGGCTTCACCCCTCCACTTT. Full variable domain (missing parts from reference TRBV30 and TRBJ1-6): SQTIHQWPATLVQPVGSPLSLECTVEGTSNPNLYWYRQAAGRGLQLLFYSVGIGQISSEVPQNLSASRPQDRQFILSSKKLLLSDSGFYLCAWSAKLGASPLHFGNGTRLTVT.

This clone was seen just once. The chain links TRBV29-1 to TRBJ1-1, with 9 positions matching TRBD1. Unmatched junction bases numbered 6, after V lost 6 bases and J lost 1 base. The CDR3 spans 14 residues. Germline V lookup: CDR1 SQVTM, CDR2 ANQGSEA. The DNA of the CDR3 is TGCAGCGTCGGTGGGGACAGGGCGAACACTGAAGCTTTCTTT. Protein: CSVGGDRANTEAFF.

This chain uses TRBV7-9 with TRBJ1-5; the match to TRBD1 covers 7 bases. CDR3 length equals 14 residues. Germline-derived CDR1 and CDR2 are SEHNR and FQNEAQ (reference sequence). V lost 3 bases to trimming and J lost 4 bases; unmatched junction nucleotides: 3. The CDR3 protein is CASSLGQNNQPQHF. CDR3 sequence (DNA): TGTGCCAGCAGCTTGGGACAGAATAATCAGCCCCAGCATTTT.

The V call is TRBV5-1, the J call TRBJ1-1, with D perhaps TRBD1 (6 bases). The germline V gene has CDR1 SGHRS and CDR2 YFSETQ. The ends were cut back, 6 bases at V and 3 bases at J, with 15 bases in the middle. The CDR3 is made up of 14 amino acids. CDR3 sequence: CASTPGTKDTEAFF. In DNA, the CDR3 is TGCGCCAGCACGCCCGGGACAAAGGACACTGAAGCTTTCTTT.

The V call is TRBV9, the J call TRBJ1-2, with 9 positions matching TRBD1. Germline trimming cut 4 bases from V and 8 bases from J; bases unmatched to any gene: 12. The CDR3 is 15 residues long. The germline CDR1 and CDR2 sequences are SGDLS and YYNGEE. The CDR3 nucleotides read TGTGCCAGCAGCCCGAGGACAGGGGATTCGGTAGGCTACACCTTC. Protein: CASSPRTGDSVGYTF. Full variable domain (rest looked up from reference TRBV9 and TRBJ1-2): DSGVTQTPKHLITATGQRVTLRCSPRSGDLSVYWYQQSLDQGLQFLIQYYNGEERAKGNILERFSAQQFPDLHSELNLSSLELGDSALYFCASSPRTGDSVGYTFGSGTRLTVV.

The chain joins TRBV3-1 (or the pseudogene TRBV3-2) to TRBJ1-1; a weak D match, TRBD1 (6 bases). Germline V lookup: CDR1 LGHDT, CDR2 YNNKEL (reference sequence). V lost 7 bases to trimming and J lost 0 bases, with 15 bases between them. The CDR3 sequence is 15 residues long. CDR3 sequence: CASTLEGGLNTEAFF. The CDR3 coding sequence is TGTGCCAGCACTTTGGAAGGGGGTTTGAACACTGAAGCTTTCTTT.

The chain carries TRBV15 and TRBJ2-7; unclear D gene. Germline CDR1 and CDR2: LNHNV and YYDKDF (reference sequence). V dropped 0 bases and J dropped 4 bases, with 4 bases sitting between them. The CDR3 is made up of 12 amino acids. The CDR3 DNA is TGTGCCACCAGCAGAGATACATACGAGCAGTACTTC. This gives the protein CATSRDTYEQYF.